Listed below are T cell receptor beta chains from one sample, sequenced in a study of T cells in Graves' hyperthyroidism and ophthalmopathy. TCRdb recomputed calls from the multiplex PCR reads with MiXCR, one row per CDR3 protein. This sample has about 580,000 distinct CDR3 sequences, with about 15% found just once. Sequencing was done on a sample of blood. The receptor source for this set is a woman aged 25 to 39 with Graves' hyperthyroidism that later progressed to Graves' ophthalmopathy. Both conserved end residues are part of each CDR3. D genes are given only for firm matches. Expanded clones get a size class; other rows say once, few or many, or leave the size out.

size: many
length: 15
V: TRBV24-1
J: TRBJ1-2
D: TRBD1
CDR3: CATSDPGTGGNGYTF
DNA: TGTGCCACCAGTGACCCCGGGACAGGGGGCAATGGCTACACCTTC

size: many
length: 15
V: TRBV20-1
J: TRBJ2-3
D: TRBD2
CDR3: CSALPLADRTDTQYF
DNA: TGCAGTGCGCTGCCCCTAGCGGATCGCACAGATACGCAGTATTTT

size: many
length: 14
V: TRBV11-3
J: TRBJ2-5
D: NA
CDR3: CASSLAVTSETQYF
DNA: TGTGCCAGCAGCTTAGCGGTCACTTCAGAGACCCAGTACTTC

size: many
length: 13
V: TRBV30
J: TRBJ1-6
D: NA
CDR3: CAWKQGPNSPLHF
DNA: TGTGCCTGGAAACAAGGGCCGAATTCACCCCTCCACTTT

size: many
length: 13
V: TRBV7-6
J: TRBJ2-5
D: NA
CDR3: CASSLGQVEAQYF
DNA: TGTGCCAGCAGCTTAGGACAGGTGGAGGCCCAGTACTTC

size: many
length: 15
V: TRBV3-1
J: TRBJ2-1
D: NA
CDR3: CASSGRDGSYNEQFF
DNA: TGTGCCAGCAGCGGCCGGGACGGCTCCTACAATGAGCAGTTCTTC

size: many
length: 16
V: TRBV6-1
J: TRBJ2-3
D: TRBD2
CDR3: CASSQGTSGSTDTQYF
DNA: TGTGCCAGCAGTCAAGGGACTAGCGGTAGCACAGATACGCAGTATTTT

size: few
length: 16
V: TRBV19
J: TRBJ2-6
D: NA
CDR3: CASSIEGKSGANVLTF
DNA: TGTGCCAGTAGTATAGAGGGGAAGTCTGGGGCCAACGTCCTGACTTTC

size: few
length: 15
V: TRBV30
J: TRBJ1-6
D: TRBD1
CDR3: CAWSPTGARYSPLHF
DNA: TGTGCCTGGAGTCCGACAGGGGCCAGATATTCACCCCTCCACTTT

size: many
length: 15
V: TRBV28
J: TRBJ1-2
D: NA
CDR3: CASSSPPVGDYGYTF
DNA: TGTGCCAGCAGTTCGCCCCCGGTTGGAGACTATGGCTACACCTTC

size: NA
length: 16
V: TRBV20-1
J: TRBJ2-2
D: TRBD1
CDR3: CSAAPPGTGVAGELFF
DNA: TGCAGTGCCGCCCCCCCTGGGACAGGGGTGGCCGGGGAGCTGTTTTTT

size: NA
length: 18
V: TRBV27
J: TRBJ1-5
D: NA
CDR3: CASALDQGMLGGDQPQNF
DNA: TGTGCCAGCGCCTTGGATCAGGGTATGCTAGGAGGGGATCAGCCCCAGAATTTT

size: NA
length: 13
V: TRBV12-3/TRBV12-4
J: TRBJ2-4
D: NA
CDR3: CASSLGGGGIQYF
DNA: TGTGCCAGCAGTTTAGGTGGGGGAGGCATTCAGTACTTC

size: few
length: 13
V: TRBV19
J: TRBJ1-1
D: NA
CDR3: CASNAAMNTEAFF
DNA: TGTGCCAGTAATGCAGCGATGAACACTGAAGCTTTCTTT

size: few
length: 15
V: TRBV19
J: TRBJ2-2
D: NA
CDR3: CASRPGSANTGELFF
DNA: TGTGCCAGTAGACCAGGGTCGGCGAACACCGGGGAGCTGTTTTTT

size: many
length: 14
V: TRBV20-1
J: TRBJ2-3
D: NA
CDR3: CSAPPGTGLDTQYF
DNA: TGCAGTGCTCCGCCCGGAACGGGACTAGATACGCAGTATTTT

size: many
length: 13
V: TRBV28
J: TRBJ1-2
D: NA
CDR3: CASSSTGIHGYTF
DNA: TGTGCCAGCAGTTCAACAGGGATCCATGGCTACACCTTC

size: many
length: 15
V: TRBV7-2
J: TRBJ1-1
D: NA
CDR3: CASSSRADTWTEAFF
DNA: TGTGCCAGCAGCTCAAGGGCAGATACCTGGACTGAAGCTTTCTTT

size: many
length: 13
V: TRBV9
J: TRBJ1-1
D: NA
CDR3: CASSVEPTTEAFF
DNA: TGTGCCAGCAGCGTAGAACCGACCACTGAAGCTTTCTTT

size: NA
length: 13
V: TRBV30
J: TRBJ1-5
D: NA
CDR3: CAWSRDLNQPQHF
DNA: TGTGCCTGGAGCCGGGATCTCAATCAGCCCCAGCATTTT

size: NA
length: 15
V: TRBV3-1
J: TRBJ2-1
D: TRBD1
CDR3: CASSQVRTGGAGQFF
DNA: TGTGCCAGCAGCCAAGTCAGGACAGGGGGGGCCGGGCAGTTCTTC

size: many
length: 13
V: TRBV30
J: TRBJ1-2
D: NA
CDR3: CAWSEISNYGYTF
DNA: TGTGCCTGGAGTGAAATTTCGAACTATGGCTACACCTTC

size: many
length: 12
V: TRBV20-1
J: TRBJ2-1
D: TRBD1
CDR3: CSATGQNNEQFF
DNA: TGCAGTGCTACGGGACAGAACAATGAGCAGTTCTTC

size: many
length: 16
V: TRBV3-1
J: TRBJ1-2
D: NA
CDR3: CASSLLSGSGRYGYTF
DNA: TGTGCCAGCAGCCTCCTGTCCGGGTCAGGGCGGTATGGCTACACCTTC

size: many
length: 14
V: TRBV6-1
J: TRBJ1-6
D: NA
CDR3: CASSDEGKGSPLHF
DNA: TGTGCCAGCAGTGACGAGGGTAAAGGATCACCCCTCCACTTT

size: many
length: 18
V: TRBV6-1
J: TRBJ2-5
D: NA
CDR3: CASRPGWGLGQIQETQYF
DNA: TGTGCCAGCAGACCCGGTTGGGGTCTCGGACAGATTCAAGAGACCCAGTACTTC

size: NA
length: 13
V: TRBV20-1
J: TRBJ2-7
D: TRBD1
CDR3: CSASRDRGDEQYF
DNA: TGTAGTGCTAGTCGGGACAGGGGCGACGAGCAGTACTTC

size: many
length: 13
V: TRBV28
J: TRBJ2-7
D: NA
CDR3: CASTVGAGREQYF
DNA: TGTGCCAGCACCGTAGGGGCAGGGCGGGAGCAGTACTTC

size: many
length: 17
V: TRBV7-9
J: TRBJ1-4
D: NA
CDR3: CASSKGRALTFNEKLFF
DNA: TGTGCCAGCAGCAAGGGACGCGCCTTGACCTTTAATGAAAAACTGTTTTTT

size: few
length: 15
V: TRBV4-1
J: TRBJ1-5
D: NA
CDR3: CASSQDSRAPQPQHF
DNA: TGCGCCAGCAGCCAAGACAGCCGCGCGCCTCAGCCCCAGCATTTT

size: many
length: 16
V: TRBV24-1
J: TRBJ2-3
D: NA
CDR3: CATSDPGGASTDTQYF
DNA: TGTGCCACCAGTGACCCCGGGGGCGCTAGCACAGATACGCAGTATTTT

size: many
length: 14
V: TRBV20-1
J: TRBJ2-7
D: NA
CDR3: CSASSDRFTYEQYF
DNA: TGCAGTGCTAGCTCGGACAGATTTACCTACGAGCAGTACTTC

size: many
length: 13
V: TRBV12-3/TRBV12-4
J: TRBJ1-6
D: NA
CDR3: CASSTGQNSPLHF
DNA: TGTGCCAGCAGTACCGGACAGAATTCACCCCTCCACTTT

size: many
length: 17
V: TRBV28
J: TRBJ2-7
D: NA
CDR3: CASSLHFTGIRSLEQYF
DNA: TGTGCCAGCAGTTTACACTTCACAGGGATTAGATCCCTCGAGCAGTACTTC

size: many
length: 16
V: TRBV28
J: TRBJ2-1
D: TRBD1
CDR3: CASSHTGQGSYNEQFF
DNA: TGTGCCAGCAGCCATACCGGACAGGGTTCCTACAATGAGCAGTTCTTC

size: NA
length: 18
V: TRBV28
J: TRBJ2-1
D: TRBD2
CDR3: CASSLLAGGPISYNEQFF
DNA: TGTGCCAGCAGTTTGCTAGCGGGAGGGCCAATCTCCTACAATGAGCAGTTCTTC

size: many
length: 15
V: TRBV7-8
J: TRBJ1-2
D: NA
CDR3: CASSLWVREHRGYTF
DNA: TGTGCCAGCAGCTTATGGGTCCGGGAGCATCGGGGCTACACCTTC

size: many
length: 16
V: TRBV27
J: TRBJ2-7
D: NA
CDR3: CASSLSQGTKFYEQYF
DNA: TGTGCCAGCAGTTTATCGCAGGGAACCAAATTCTACGAGCAGTACTTC

size: many
length: 15
V: TRBV5-1
J: TRBJ2-2
D: NA
CDR3: CASSLPGGNTGELFF
DNA: TGCGCCAGCAGCTTGCCCGGCGGGAACACCGGGGAGCTGTTTTTT

size: NA
length: 14
V: TRBV20-1
J: TRBJ2-3
D: NA
CDR3: CSVRGPGPADMQYF
DNA: TGCAGTGTTAGAGGTCCTGGGCCCGCAGATATGCAGTATTTT

size: few
length: 15
V: TRBV3-1
J: TRBJ2-3
D: NA
CDR3: CASSQESGVTDTQYF
DNA: TGTGCCAGCAGCCAAGAGTCAGGAGTCACAGATACGCAGTATTTT

size: many
length: 14
V: TRBV6-2/TRBV6-3
J: TRBJ2-1
D: TRBD1
CDR3: CASSTSQQGTQQFF
DNA: TGTGCCAGCAGTACCTCACAACAGGGGACCCAGCAGTTCTTC

size: many
length: 14
V: TRBV27
J: TRBJ1-2
D: NA
CDR3: CASSPQDTNYGYTF
DNA: TGTGCCAGCAGTCCCCAGGACACAAACTATGGCTACACCTTC

size: few
length: 16
V: TRBV9
J: TRBJ2-3
D: NA
CDR3: CASRVGNAVGTDTQYF
DNA: TGTGCCAGCAGAGTTGGGAACGCGGTGGGAACAGATACGCAGTATTTT

size: few
length: 15
V: TRBV28
J: TRBJ1-6
D: NA
CDR3: CASSLFRQDNSPLHF
DNA: TGTGCCAGCAGTTTATTCAGGCAGGATAATTCACCCCTCCACTTT

size: many
length: 13
V: TRBV7-8
J: TRBJ1-1
D: NA
CDR3: CASSSRANTEAFF
DNA: TGTGCCAGCAGCTCCCGGGCCAACACTGAAGCTTTCTTT

size: NA
length: 16
V: TRBV18
J: TRBJ1-5
D: TRBD1
CDR3: CASSPTGQDSNQPQHF
DNA: TGTGCCAGCTCACCGACAGGGCAAGATAGCAATCAGCCCCAGCATTTT

size: NA
length: 15
V: TRBV13
J: TRBJ1-1
D: TRBD1
CDR3: CASSFKGQGWTEAFF
DNA: TGTGCCAGCAGCTTTAAAGGACAGGGCTGGACTGAAGCTTTCTTT

size: many
length: 19
V: TRBV24-1
J: TRBJ2-3
D: TRBD2
CDR3: CATSTVGLAGVPSTDTQYF
DNA: TGTGCCACCAGTACCGTGGGACTAGCGGGAGTCCCCAGCACAGATACGCAGTATTTT

size: few
length: 13
V: TRBV5-1
J: TRBJ2-1
D: NA
CDR3: CASSLSGQTEQFF
DNA: TGCGCCAGCAGCTTAAGTGGACAGACTGAGCAGTTCTTC

size: few
length: 15
V: TRBV5-1
J: TRBJ1-2
D: NA
CDR3: CASSFDRFLNYGYTF
DNA: TGCGCCAGCAGCTTTGACCGCTTCCTTAACTATGGCTACACCTTC

size: few
length: 17
V: TRBV6-5
J: TRBJ2-7
D: NA
CDR3: CASSYSMWKVDPYEQYF
DNA: TGTGCCAGCAGTTACTCGATGTGGAAGGTTGATCCCTACGAGCAGTACTTC

size: few
length: 16
V: TRBV14
J: TRBJ1-3
D: NA
CDR3: CASSQSFTSSGNTIYF
DNA: TGTGCCAGCAGCCAGAGTTTCACCAGCTCTGGAAACACCATATATTTT

size: few
length: 15
V: TRBV19
J: TRBJ2-5
D: TRBD1
CDR3: CASSMTGGRQETQYF
DNA: TGTGCCAGTAGTATGACAGGGGGACGGCAAGAGACCCAGTACTTC

size: many
length: 12
V: TRBV7-9
J: TRBJ2-2
D: NA
CDR3: CASSLYSGELFF
DNA: TGTGCCAGCAGCTTATATTCAGGGGAACTGTTTTTT

size: many
length: 16
V: TRBV5-1
J: TRBJ2-2
D: NA
CDR3: CASSLGAGRPTGELFF
DNA: TGCGCCAGCAGCTTGGGGGCGGGACGACCCACCGGGGAGCTGTTTTTT